Listed here are 26 T cell receptor beta chains from one sample, sequenced in a study of blood T cell repertoires in COVID-19. Clones were sequenced by immunoSEQ multiplex PCR, and TCRdb holds only the in-frame ones, with some missing. The sample yields 100,000 to 150,000 clones, about 86% seen once. The sequenced material came from peripheral blood. These TCRs come from a woman aged 45-65 years with acute or convalescent COVID-19.

The chain combines TRBV11-2 with TRBJ2-3; 10 positions agree with TRBD2. This CDR3 region has 16 residues. Germline CDR1 and CDR2: SGHAT and FQNNGV. Losses at the gene ends were 1 base for V and 2 bases for J; bases not matched to a gene: 3. The CDR3 nucleotides read TGTGCCAGCAGCTTAGGGACTAGCGGTTACACAGATACGCAGTATTTT. Translated: CASSLGTSGYTDTQYF.

This clone is a singleton in its sample. The chain has TRBV6-2 or TRBV6-3 and TRBJ1-1; possibly TRBD1 for D (5 bases). Trimming stripped 4 bases from V and 1 base from J, with 13 bases between. This CDR3 comprises 15 residues. Germline values: CDR1 MNHEY, CDR2 SVGEGT. The CDR3 region has the DNA TGTGCCAGCAGTTCCCCTTGGAGGGGGAACACTGAAGCTTTCTTT. It translates to CASSSPWRGNTEAFF.

The chain couples TRBV2 to TRBJ1-1; weak D call: TRBD1 (6 bases). The germline gives CDR1 SNHLY, CDR2 FYNNEI. CDR3 length: 12 residues. Trimming stripped 7 bases from V and 4 bases from J, with 10 bases between. This CDR3 is CASKVGATEAFF. The CDR3 DNA sequence: TGTGCCAGCAAAGTGGGGGCCACTGAAGCTTTCTTT.

This chain links TRBV6-6 with TRBJ1-6; the D gene is possibly TRBD1 (5 bases). V was pared by 10 bases and J by 6 bases, with 16 bases between. Germline CDR1 reads MNHNY; CDR2 reads SVGAGI (reference sequence). There are 14 residues in the CDR3. The CDR3 is CATKREGSNSPLHF. The CDR3, as DNA: TGTGCCACCAAGAGGGAGGGGTCTAATTCACCCCTCCACTTT.

The CDR3 here is CASSLPVRDTEAFF. CDR3 nucleotide sequence: TGTGCCAGCAGCCTCCCGGTCCGGGACACTGAAGCTTTCTTT. The chain couples TRBV7-9 to TRBJ1-1, with D unclear. The CDR3 length is 14 residues. Per germline, CDR1 SEHNR and CDR2 FQNEAQ (reference sequence). Trimming took 5 bases from V and 3 from J, leaving 13 bases between them.

The chain combines TRBV6-5 with TRBJ2-7, with TRBD2 matching 10 bases. With 5 bases clipped from V and 3 bases from J, the junction kept 7 bases outside the gene matches. Germline assignment: CDR1 MNHEY and CDR2 SVGAGI. The CDR3 is made up of 15 amino acids. Here the CDR3 reads CASSLQPSGGYEQYF. The CDR3 DNA sequence: TGTGCCAGCAGTCTCCAACCTAGCGGGGGCTACGAGCAGTACTTC.

The chain links TRBV4-1 to TRBJ1-2; 10 bases are a match to TRBD1. The CDR3 length is 16 residues. The ends lost 0 bases at V and 5 bases at J; junction bases unmatched: 6. Germline V gene lookup returns CDR1 MGHRA and CDR2 YSYEKL. The CDR3 DNA follows: TGCGCCAGCAGCCAAGAAGGGGACAGGGGCGATTATGGCTACACCTTC. It is translated as CASSQEGDRGDYGYTF.

The gene calls are TRBV21-1 and TRBJ1-2. TRBV21-1 is recorded as a pseudogene. This CDR3 spans 13 amino acids. In DNA form, the CDR3 reads TGTGCCAGCAGCAATGGGGGGTCCTATGGCTACACCTTC. It is translated as CASSNGGSYGYTF.

This clone was found a few times. This chain joins TRBV11-1 and TRBJ2-3, with TRBD2 identical over 9 bases. The CDR3 length is 17 residues. The germline V gene encodes CDR1 SGHAT and CDR2 FQDESV (reference sequence). Unmatched junction bases numbered 8, after V lost 0 bases and J lost 4 bases. The CDR3 DNA follows: TGTGCCAGCAGCTTAGCCGCCGCTAGCGGGGTCTCAGATACGCAGTATTTT. Translation: CASSLAAASGVSDTQYF.

In its sample, this clone was seen once. This same CDR3 is encoded by further DNA sequences in the sample. The chain links TRBV18 to TRBJ1-1; a possible D gene is TRBD1 (5 bases). Germline CDR1 reads KGHSH; CDR2 reads LQKENI. The CDR3 is 14 amino acids. V was shortened by 1 base and J by 1 base, with 7 bases between the two germline ends. In DNA, the CDR3 is TGTGCCAGCTCACCACGTACAGGGAACACTGAAGCTTTCTTT. This gives the protein CASSPRTGNTEAFF.

The chain uses TRBV9 and TRBJ1-3, with a possible D match to TRBD1 (5 bases). The germline CDR1 and CDR2 sequences are SGDLS and YYNGEE. The CDR3 is 15 amino acids. Between the trimmed V and J ends, which lost 6 bases and 0 bases, there was a span of 13 bases. CDR3 loop: CASTEDTYSGNTIYF. Written as DNA, the CDR3 is TGTGCCAGCACCGAGGACACCTACTCTGGAAACACCATATATTTT.

The J gene is TRBJ1-3, the V gene TRBV4-1, with 7 nucleotides matching TRBD1. Germline values: CDR1 MGHRA, CDR2 YSYEKL. This CDR3 has 18 amino acids. The V segment lost 0 bases and the J segment 0 bases; nucleotides outside the gene matches: 8. CDR3 protein: CASSQERGRGLSGNTIYF. CDR3 sequence (DNA): TGCGCCAGCAGCCAAGAACGGGGAAGGGGGCTCTCTGGAAACACCATATATTTT.

This chain uses TRBV11-3 with TRBJ2-3; a weak D match, TRBD2 (5 bases). The CDR3 is made up of 13 amino acids. V was trimmed by 5 bases and J by 3 bases, leaving 9 bases between them. Germline V gives CDR1 SGHNT, CDR2 YENEEA. The DNA of the CDR3 is TGTGCCAGCAGCCCGGGCGGGACAGATACGCAGTATTTT. Translating it yields CASSPGGTDTQYF.

V and J are TRBV19 and TRBJ2-1, with TRBD2 as a possible D gene (5 bases). The CDR3 is 12 residues long. The ends were cut back, 5 bases at V and 7 bases at J, with 9 bases in the middle. CDR1 and CDR2 (germline): LNHDA, SQIVND (reference sequence). In nucleotides, the CDR3 is TGTGCCAGTAGTTTACGGGGTAATGAGCAGTTCTTC. It yields the protein CASSLRGNEQFF.

This sequence joins TRBV4-2 and TRBJ1-2; the match to TRBD1 covers 11 bases. CDR1 LGHNA and CDR2 YNFKEQ come from the germline V gene. V lost 0 bases, J lost 7 bases, and 4 bases stayed unmatched. The CDR3 extends over 15 amino acids. In DNA form, the CDR3 reads TGTGCCAGCAGCCAAGATGAGGACAGGGGGCGTGGCTACACCTTC. Translated, it gives CASSQDEDRGRGYTF.

The rearrangement joins TRBV19 to TRBJ1-5, with a tentative D call TRBD1 (5 bases). Per the germline V gene, CDR1 is LNHDA and CDR2 is SQIVND (reference sequence). V lost 3 bases and J 0 bases, leaving 9 bases between the germline ends. The CDR3 spans 15 residues. The chain's CDR3 is CASSIFRDSNQPQHF. The CDR3, as DNA: TGTGCCAGTAGTATTTTCAGGGATAGCAATCAGCCCCAGCATTTT.

The sample holds a few counts of this clone. For the CDR3, the DNA is TGTGCCAGCAGCCAACGGGGGGGGGCCGGTTACACAGATACGCAGTATTTT. Its translation is CASSQRGGAGYTDTQYF. The genes are TRBV5-4 and TRBJ2-3, with 8 bases lining up with TRBD2. Germline V gene lookup returns CDR1 SGHNT and CDR2 YYREEE (reference sequence). CDR3 size: 17 residues. The J segment lost 2 bases and the V segment lost 4 bases, leaving 12 bases of the junction unmatched.

The J gene is TRBJ2-3, the V gene TRBV5-8; 8 positions agree with TRBD1. The germline V gene has CDR1 SGHTS and CDR2 YDEGEE. The CDR3 has 17 residues. V lost 1 base to trimming and J lost 2 bases; unmatched junction nucleotides: 9. DNA of the CDR3: TGTGCCAGCAGCTTGTGGGGAACGGGACAGGTCACAGATACGCAGTATTTT. It encodes CASSLWGTGQVTDTQYF.

The chain carries TRBV12-5 and TRBJ1-5; D is undetermined. There are 13 residues in the CDR3. CDR1 is LGHNT, CDR2 FRNRAP, per germline. Trimming removed 0 bases at V and 6 bases at J, with 6 bases between. CDR3 region: CASGLVEGQPQHF. The CDR3 nucleotides are TGTGCTAGTGGTTTGGTAGAGGGTCAGCCCCAGCATTTT.

The chain uses TRBV11-2 and TRBJ1-1; no firm D call. Looked up from germline, CDR1 is SGHAT and CDR2 is FQNNGV. V was trimmed by 1 base and J by 4 bases, leaving 4 bases between them. This CDR3 contains 12 residues. CDR3 bases: TGTGCCAGCAGCTTAGTTCTCACTGAAGCTTTCTTT. This translates into CASSLVLTEAFF.

The chain joins TRBV7-9 to TRBJ1-2, with D perhaps TRBD1 (6 bases). Germline V lookup: CDR1 SEHNR, CDR2 FQNEAQ (reference sequence). The CDR3 runs to 13 residues. V lost 5 bases, J lost 4 bases, and 11 bases lay in between. This CDR3 reads CASSPTGTYGYTF. Here the CDR3 DNA reads TGTGCCAGCAGCCCAACAGGGACCTATGGCTACACCTTC.

The chain uses TRBV11-2 and TRBJ2-1, with 7 bases matching TRBD2. The CDR3 spans 15 residues. The V gene end was trimmed by 2 bases and the J gene end by 7 bases; junction bases not matched to a gene: 8. CDR1 is SGHAT, CDR2 FQNNGV, per germline. The CDR3 is CASSLSWGGVNEQFF. The CDR3 nucleotides are TGTGCCAGCAGCTTATCATGGGGGGGGGTTAATGAGCAGTTCTTC.

The chain is built from TRBV24-1 and TRBJ2-6; perhaps TRBD1 as D (6 bases). The CDR3 totals 16 residues. V dropped 3 bases and J dropped 1 base, with 9 bases sitting between them. Germline CDR1 KGHDR, CDR2 SFDVKD. The CDR3 loop reads CATSDPRGSGANVLTF. The CDR3 DNA sequence: TGTGCCACCAGTGATCCAAGGGGGTCTGGGGCCAACGTCCTGACTTTC.

The chain has TRBV9 and TRBJ1-1; D call uncertain. CDR3 length equals 13 residues. Deletions cut 4 bases from V and 3 bases from J, with 10 bases between. Germline V gene sequence: CDR1 SGDLS, CDR2 YYNGEE. The CDR3 DNA is TGTGCCAGCAGCTCCGACTGGTACACTGAAGCTTTCTTT. Translated, it gives CASSSDWYTEAFF.

The chain recombines TRBV4-1 with TRBJ1-1; maybe TRBD1 (6 bases). This CDR3 has 13 residues. The germline V and J ends were trimmed by 5 bases and 1 base, with 8 bases remaining between them. The V gene's germline CDR1 is MGHRA and CDR2 YSYEKL. The CDR3 here is CASSVRGNTEAFF. CDR3 DNA: TGCGCCAGCAGCGTCAGGGGGAACACTGAAGCTTTCTTT.

The chain combines TRBV5-6 with TRBJ2-1, with unresolved D. V gave up 1 base and J gave up 3 bases, with 17 bases separating them. The CDR3 is made up of 17 amino acids. Germline V gene lookup returns CDR1 SGHDT and CDR2 YYEEEE. CDR3 in DNA: TGTGCCAGCAGCTTGCGGGTCGGCAGCGAAGGCTACAATGAGCAGTTCTTC. Protein: CASSLRVGSEGYNEQFF. The variable domain in full, completed from reference TRBV5-6 and TRBJ2-1, reads DAGVTQSPTHLIKTRGQQVTLRCSPKSGHDTVSWYQQALGQGPQFIFQYYEEEERQRGNFPDRFSGHQFPNYSSELNVNALLLGDSALYLCASSLRVGSEGYNEQFFGPGTRLTVL.